The 19 T cell receptor beta chains listed next were all sequenced from one sample in a study of cytomegalovirus exposure and HLA in healthy donors. The PCR employed 60 Vbeta primers together with 13 Jbeta primers. Assay: immunoSEQ multiplex PCR; the TCRdb copy retains only in-frame clones and omits some. The table shows nearly 110,000 clones, with more than 70% occurring only once. The sequenced sample consisted of PBMCs. Receptor source: a man aged 30 to 45 in good health and CMV-seronegative.

A few counts support this clone. This rearrangement joins TRBV7-9 to TRBJ1-1; D is undetermined. The germline gives CDR1 SEHNR, CDR2 FQNEAQ (reference sequence). This CDR3 is built from 13 residues. The V gene lost 5 bases and the J gene lost 1 base, with 8 bases spanning the gap. The DNA for the CDR3 is TGTGCCAGCAGCGTCGCGGGGAACACTGAAGCTTTCTTT. This encodes CASSVAGNTEAFF.

J is TRBJ2-1 and V is TRBV30; 11 positions match TRBD2. The CDR3 runs to 15 residues. The germline gives CDR1 GTSNPN, CDR2 SVGIG (reference sequence). The V and J ends lost 0 bases and 8 bases, in that order; junction bases with no gene match: 6. As DNA, the CDR3 is TGTGCCTGGAGTGTAGGACTAGCGGGTTTCGATGAGCAGTTCTTC. This gives the protein CAWSVGLAGFDEQFF.

The chain uses TRBV5-1 and TRBJ2-2; TRBD2 aligns across 12 bases. V lost 0 bases and J lost 1; bases outside the gene matches: 1. The length of the CDR3 is 17 residues. Germline V CDR1 and CDR2: SGHRS, YFSETQ. The CDR3 DNA is TGCGCCAGCAGCTTGGCGACTAGCGGGGGGAACACCGGGGAGCTGTTTTTT. As protein: CASSLATSGGNTGELFF.

The chain combines TRBV11-2 with TRBJ1-1, with 9 bases matching TRBD1. Unmatched junction bases numbered 5, after V lost 6 bases and J lost 6 bases. CDR1 and CDR2 from the germline V gene are SGHAT and FQNNGV. The CDR3 consists of 13 residues. The CDR3, as DNA: TGTGCCAGCAGTCGATACAGGGGGCCTGAAGCTTTCTTT. As protein: CASSRYRGPEAFF.

The CDR3 region is CASSSIDRVDQPQHF. In DNA form, the CDR3 reads TGTGCCAGCAGTTCCATAGACAGGGTGGATCAGCCCCAGCATTTT. The rearrangement joins TRBV28 to TRBJ1-5, with 7 bases that match TRBD1. The CDR3 has 15 residues. J was trimmed by 5 bases and V by 4 bases; bases with no gene match: 8. In germline, CDR1 is MDHEN, CDR2 SYDVKM.

The chain recombines TRBV7-6 with TRBJ2-7; the D is unclear. The CDR3 consists of 13 residues. V lost 4 bases, J lost 4 bases, and 11 bases lay in between. Germline loops: CDR1 SGHVS, CDR2 FNYEAQ. CDR3 loop: CASSSRWSYEQYF. Here the CDR3 DNA reads TGTGCCAGCAGCTCCCGTTGGAGTTACGAGCAGTACTTC.

This sequence joins TRBV5-1 and TRBJ2-3, with unresolved D. The CDR3 spans 14 residues. The V gene lost 0 bases and the J gene lost 2 bases, with 7 bases spanning the gap. Germline CDR1 reads SGHRS; CDR2 reads YFSETQ. The CDR3 reads CASSLDSPTDTQYF. The CDR3 region has the DNA TGCGCCAGCAGCTTGGACTCGCCCACAGATACGCAGTATTTT.

The rearrangement joins TRBV11-2 to TRBJ2-3; 7 nucleotides align to TRBD2. This CDR3 spans 16 amino acids. Germline trimming cut 0 bases from V and 2 bases from J; bases unmatched to any gene: 5. CDR1 and CDR2 (germline): SGHAT, FQNNGV. Here the CDR3 reads CASSLDGRGDTDTQYF. DNA of the CDR3: TGTGCCAGCAGCTTAGATGGGAGGGGTGACACAGATACGCAGTATTTT.

The rearrangement uses TRBV6-1 and TRBJ2-2, with 7 bases that match TRBD1. The length of the CDR3 is 15 residues. Trimming took 10 bases from V and 0 from J; bases not matched to a gene: 8. From germline, CDR1 is MNHNS and CDR2 SASEGT. For the CDR3, the DNA is TGTGCCAAGAACGGGACAGCTACGAACACCGGGGAGCTGTTTTTT. Translation: CAKNGTATNTGELFF.

The chain uses TRBV5-1 and TRBJ1-4, with D tentatively TRBD1 (6 bases). V was shortened by 5 bases and J by 4 bases, with 12 bases between the two germline ends. Germline V lookup: CDR1 SGHRS, CDR2 YFSETQ. The CDR3 sequence is 14 residues long. The CDR3 DNA reads as TGCGCCAGCAGTGACGGCAGGGGTAATGAAAAACTGTTTTTT. This encodes CASSDGRGNEKLFF.

J is TRBJ2-6 and V is TRBV28, with D unresolved. Trimming left V 4 bases short and J 0 bases short, with 4 bases between. The CDR3 runs to 14 residues. CDR1 is MDHEN, CDR2 SYDVKM, per germline. The CDR3, as DNA: TGTGCCAGCAGTTCCGGCTCTGGGGCCAACGTCCTGACTTTC. Translation gives CASSSGSGANVLTF.

This rearrangement joins TRBV9 to TRBJ2-7, with D maybe TRBD1 (6 bases). V gave up 4 bases and J gave up 5 bases, with 16 bases separating them. The length of the CDR3 is 14 residues. Germline CDR1 and CDR2: SGDLS and YYNGEE. The CDR3 spells CASSPRRGEDEQYF. CDR3 DNA: TGTGCCAGCAGCCCTCGCAGGGGAGAGGACGAGCAGTACTTC. Complete variable domain (other parts from reference TRBV9 and TRBJ2-7): DSGVTQTPKHLITATGQRVTLRCSPRSGDLSVYWYQQSLDQGLQFLIQYYNGEERAKGNILERFSAQQFPDLHSELNLSSLELGDSALYFCASSPRRGEDEQYFGPGTRLTVT.

V gene TRBV5-4 combines with J gene TRBJ1-2; D is possibly TRBD1 (6 bases). There are 13 residues in the CDR3. Per germline, CDR1 SGHNT and CDR2 YYREEE (reference sequence). Trimming left V 2 bases short and J 4 bases short, with 9 bases between. CDR3 DNA: TGTGCCAGCAGCTTACAGGGTACCTATGGCTACACCTTC. It codes for CASSLQGTYGYTF.

This clone was observed a handful of times. V gene TRBV5-1 combines with J gene TRBJ2-6; 9 bases are a match to TRBD1. CDR1 is SGHRS and CDR2 is YFSETQ in the germline V gene. CDR3 length: 18 residues. J was trimmed by 2 bases and V by 4 bases; bases with no gene match: 10. The CDR3 region has the DNA TGCGCCAGCAGCCGGGCCCCGGGACAGGGAACTGGGGCCAACGTCCTGACTTTC. It codes for CASSRAPGQGTGANVLTF.

The CDR3 loop reads CASSSTGAGANVLTF. As DNA, the CDR3 is TGTGCCAGCAGCAGTACAGGGGCTGGGGCCAACGTCCTGACTTTC. V is TRBV5-4 and J is TRBJ2-6; 7 nucleotides line up with TRBD1. Germline loops: CDR1 SGHNT, CDR2 YYREEE (reference sequence). The CDR3 consists of 15 residues. J gave up 2 bases and V 4 bases, and 3 bases lay outside the gene matches.

This clone has only a few counts. This chain links TRBV7-3 with TRBJ2-5; TRBD2 might be the D (6 bases). The CDR3 consists of 18 residues. Trimming took off 2 bases at V and 4 bases at J, with 23 bases between the two ends. Germline CDR1 SGHTA, CDR2 FQGTGA. The CDR3: CASSLLGPGTGQGETQYF. The CDR3 nucleotides are TGTGCCAGCAGCTTATTAGGCCCGGGGACTGGGCAAGGAGAGACCCAGTACTTC.

The chain recombines TRBV28 with TRBJ2-1; the D gene is possibly TRBD2 (6 bases). Germline-derived CDR1 and CDR2 are MDHEN and SYDVKM. Trimming removed 3 bases at V and 0 bases at J, with 12 bases between. The length of the CDR3 is 16 residues. CDR3 nucleotides: TGTGCCAGCAGTTTTTACCAGACTAGCTCCTACAATGAGCAGTTCTTC. Translation gives CASSFYQTSSYNEQFF.

The J gene is TRBJ2-1, the V gene TRBV7-8; D might be TRBD2 (6 bases). The CDR3 is made up of 14 amino acids. Germline assignment: CDR1 SGHVS and CDR2 FQNEAQ. V was clipped by 7 bases and J by 8 bases, with 18 bases between them. The CDR3 loop reads CASKPSARWDEQFF. The CDR3 DNA reads as TGTGCCAGCAAACCTAGCGCGAGGTGGGATGAGCAGTTCTTC.

The V call is TRBV4-2, the J call TRBJ2-5; no reliable D call. In germline, CDR1 is LGHNA, CDR2 YNFKEQ. The CDR3 has 13 amino acids. Trimming left V 2 bases short and J 1 base short, with 5 bases between. The CDR3 nucleotides read TGTGCCAGCAGCCAAACAGCCCAAGAGACCCAGTACTTC. Protein sequence: CASSQTAQETQYF.